The T cell receptor (beta chain) under discussion was sequenced for a study of blood T cell repertoires in COVID-19. Across the study: T cells, B-cell-depleted T cells, or PBMCs provided the cDNA or gDNA that served as material.

The age range of participants was about 18 to 90 years, with residence in some 25 US areas. V lost 4 bases, J lost 4 bases, and 7 bases stayed unmatched. The CDR3 is made up of 16 amino acids. Germline CDR1 reads SGDLS; CDR2 reads YYNGEE. The assay was immunoSEQ multiplex PCR, and TCRdb's table has in-frame clones only and misses some. In the table there are approximately 300,000 clones, about 88% of which are singletons. The sequence was obtained from a man aged 60 to 75 who had recovered from COVID-19. The source material was PBMCs or T cells enriched from blood (not recorded which). The chain links TRBV9 to TRBJ2-3; TRBD1 matches 12 bases. The CDR3 region has the DNA TGTGCCAGCAGCCCGGGACAGGGGGCAAGCGCAGATACGCAGTATTTT. It specifies CASSPGQGASADTQYF.